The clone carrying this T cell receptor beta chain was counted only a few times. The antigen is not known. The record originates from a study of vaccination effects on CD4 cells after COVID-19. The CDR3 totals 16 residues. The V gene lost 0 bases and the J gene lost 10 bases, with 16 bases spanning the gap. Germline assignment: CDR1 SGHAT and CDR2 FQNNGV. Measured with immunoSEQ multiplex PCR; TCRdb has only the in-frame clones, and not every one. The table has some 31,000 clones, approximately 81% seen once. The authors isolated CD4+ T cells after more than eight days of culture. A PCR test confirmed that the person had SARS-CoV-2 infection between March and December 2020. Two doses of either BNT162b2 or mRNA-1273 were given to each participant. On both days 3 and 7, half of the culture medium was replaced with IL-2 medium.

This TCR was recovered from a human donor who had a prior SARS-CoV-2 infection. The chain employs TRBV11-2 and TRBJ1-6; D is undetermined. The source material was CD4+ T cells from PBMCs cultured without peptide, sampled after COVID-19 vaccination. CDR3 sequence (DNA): TGTGCCAGCAGCTTAGAGTATTTCGGGGTTCAGTCACCCCTCCACTTT. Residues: CASSLEYFGVQSPLHF.